The clone carrying this T cell receptor beta chain is a singleton in its sample. Its matching antigen is unknown. With 3 bases removed from V and 7 bases from J, the gap between germline ends came to 13 bases. Germline loops: CDR1 DFQATT, CDR2 SNEGSKA (reference sequence). The CDR3 is 13 amino acids. Study observations and caveats: Tumor memory CD4+ T cell TCR gene usage clustered with blood and lymph node memory CD4+ cells and lymph node naive CD4+ cells. Tumor Treg TCRs overlapped most with tumor naive CD4+ cells.

Tregs were sorted as CD4+CD25+CD127-/low cells. One entry per CDR3 protein, called by TCRdb with MiXCR from the 5' RACE reads. The repertoire holds about 11,000 distinct CDR3 sequences, with about 30% as singletons. The chain couples TRBV20-1 to TRBJ2-1; D perhaps matches TRBD2 (5 bases). The source material was Tregs sorted from a lymph node. The receptor was derived from a female donor with breast cancer. CDR3 region: CSARRVNYNEQFF. CDR3 DNA sequence: TGCAGTGCTAGGAGGGTGAACTATAATGAGCAGTTCTTC.